The 5 T cell receptor beta chains presented below share a single source sample, sequenced in a study of shared clonotypes between healthy human individuals (dated by TCRdb to about 2020). The library was obtained by the immunoSEQ multiplex PCR assay. Imported from immuneACCESS, the table was reduced by TCRdb to in-frame sequences with V and J called. These copies leave out some clones; in studies compared against another copy, an unresolved V gene accounts for under half, and the cause of the remainder is not known. This sample lists about 2.5 million clones; roughly 90% were detected once. Around 0.4% of the sample lies in the top ten. The sequencing sample was made of naive CD4+ T cells from PBMCs. The cell subset or site label here, explained by the study, means: CD45RA+ positively selected. The source of these receptors is a man aged 18 to 30 in good health. Some clones in this sample may be carry-over from other donors' samples.

The V gene is TRBV4-2, the J gene TRBJ1-5; 7 bases match TRBD1. V lost 4 bases, J lost 4 bases, and 4 bases stayed unmatched. This CDR3 has 14 residues. Per the germline V gene, CDR1 is LGHNA and CDR2 is YNFKEQ. DNA for the CDR3: TGTGCCAGCAGCCCCCAGACAGGGAATCAGCCCCAGCATTTT. It specifies CASSPQTGNQPQHF.

This clone was counted a single time. The gene calls are TRBV5-4 and TRBJ2-1, with TRBD2 identical over 9 bases. The CDR3 contains 16 residues. V shed 5 bases and J 9 bases; nucleotides not matched to a gene: 15. Germline values: CDR1 SGHNT, CDR2 YYREEE (reference sequence). For the CDR3, the DNA is TGTGCCAGCAGATCCTCCTTAGCGGGAGAGGTAGGTGAGCAGTTCTTC. It specifies CASRSSLAGEVGEQFF.

This chain links TRBV7-2 with TRBJ1-5; the D gene is possibly TRBD1 (5 bases). Germline CDR1 SGHTA, CDR2 FQGNSA. The CDR3 is 15 residues long. The V end was cut by 5 bases, the J end by 0 bases, with 11 bases between. The CDR3 protein is CASSPRRGSNQPQHF. The CDR3 DNA is TGTGCCAGCAGCCCCCGTAGGGGTAGCAATCAGCCCCAGCATTTT.

The chain is built from TRBV28 and TRBJ1-2, with D possibly being TRBD1 (6 bases). This CDR3 contains 15 residues. From germline, CDR1 is MDHEN and CDR2 SYDVKM. The ends were cut back, 7 bases at V and 2 bases at J, with 17 bases in the middle. This CDR3 reads CASTQGKGRNYGYTF. The CDR3 nucleotides read TGTGCCAGCACCCAGGGGAAGGGGCGAAACTATGGCTACACCTTC.

This chain links TRBV30 with TRBJ2-1; no clear D. V was clipped by 1 base and J by 6 bases, with 4 bases between them. Germline V lookup: CDR1 GTSNPN, CDR2 SVGIG (reference sequence). The CDR3 loop spans 11 amino acids. DNA of the CDR3: TGTGCCTGGAGTGCTACCAATGAGCAGTTCTTC. This sequence encodes CAWSATNEQFF.